This passage covers 4 T cell receptor beta chains from one sample sequenced in a study of T cell responses to AZD1222 COVID-19 vaccine (dated by TCRdb to the early 2020s). Library method: the immunoSEQ multiplex PCR assay. Imported from immuneACCESS, the table was reduced by TCRdb to in-frame sequences with V and J called. These copies leave out some clones; in studies compared against another copy, an unresolved V gene accounts for under half, and the cause of the remainder is not known. The sample table holds approximately 130,000 clones, of which 90% were seen once. The ten largest clones represent 7.2% of the sample. Taken with the paper, the label for time point translates to: baseline before first vaccination. The material was peripheral blood, obtained on day 0 of AZD1222 vaccination. These receptors all come from an adult in good health.

This chain joins TRBV28 and TRBJ1-2; tentative D call: TRBD1 (5 bases). This CDR3 has 16 residues. Germline V gene data show CDR1 as MDHEN and CDR2 as SYDVKM. V was cut by 2 bases and J by 5 bases, with 18 bases left in between. For the CDR3, the DNA is TGTGCCAGCAGTTTAGGGGCAGCTCGCCCCCTGTATGGCTACACCTTC. Amino acid sequence: CASSLGAARPLYGYTF.

The chain uses TRBV5-8 and TRBJ2-1; TRBD1 or TRBD2 may be the D gene (5 bases each). The CDR3 loop spans 15 amino acids. Trimming cost V 3 bases and J 1 base, with 11 bases left between them. The germline V gene has CDR1 SGHTS and CDR2 YDEGEE. CDR3 DNA: TGTGCCAGCAGCTGGCAGGGAGCGTCCTACAATGAGCAGTTCTTC. Its protein product is CASSWQGASYNEQFF.

This chain uses TRBV6-6 with TRBJ2-7; 10 nucleotides agree with TRBD1. With 2 bases clipped from V and 6 bases from J, the junction kept 10 bases outside the gene matches. This CDR3 is 16 amino acids long. Germline CDR1 and CDR2: MNHNY and SVGAGI (reference sequence). The CDR3 sequence is CASSYTGTGVTREQYF. The CDR3 DNA reads as TGTGCCAGCAGTTACACCGGGACAGGGGTCACGCGCGAGCAGTACTTC.

The J gene is TRBJ2-1, the V gene TRBV5-1; TRBD2 matches 10 bases. Per germline, CDR1 SGHRS and CDR2 YFSETQ. CDR3 size: 17 residues. The trim removed 0 bases at V and 0 bases at J, leaving 3 bases unmatched. Here the CDR3 reads CASSLGASGSSYNEQFF. The CDR3 DNA sequence: TGCGCCAGCAGCTTGGGCGCTAGCGGGAGCTCCTACAATGAGCAGTTCTTC.